This TCR beta chain appears in the sequencing data of a study of CXCR3-negative and CXCR3-positive naive CD8 T cells. On this clonotype: Antigen specificity is unknown.

Points from the study as a whole: Naive cells with CXCR3 showed TRB CDR3s that were more hydrophobic than those in CXCR3-negative naive cells.

5' RACE that incorporated UMI labels was used to prepare the TRB cDNA libraries. TCRdb re-called the 5' RACE reads; every CDR3 protein appears as one record, without DNA. The sample data list some 150,000 distinct CDR3 sequences. Material for sequencing was naive CXCR3+ CD8+ T cells from blood. The subset was: CD45RO-CCR7+CD27+CD95- naive CD8+ T cells expressing CXCR3 (TNR3+). This receptor was obtained from a human donor in good health. Some clones in this sample may be carry-over from other donors' samples.

CDR3: CASSERAAGNTIYF. V usage is TRBV2 and J usage is TRBJ1-3. The germline gives CDR1 SNHLY, CDR2 FYNNEI. CDR3 length equals 14 residues.